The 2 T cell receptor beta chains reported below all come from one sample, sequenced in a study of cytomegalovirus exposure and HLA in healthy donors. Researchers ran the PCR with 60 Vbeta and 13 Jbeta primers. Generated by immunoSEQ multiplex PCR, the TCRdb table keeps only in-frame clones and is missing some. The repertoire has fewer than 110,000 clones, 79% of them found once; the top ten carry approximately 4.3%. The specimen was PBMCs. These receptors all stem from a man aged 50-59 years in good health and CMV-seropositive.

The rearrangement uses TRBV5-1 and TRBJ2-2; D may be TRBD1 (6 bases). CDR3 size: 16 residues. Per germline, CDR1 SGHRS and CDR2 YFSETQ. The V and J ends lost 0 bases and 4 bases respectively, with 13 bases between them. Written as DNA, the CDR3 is TGCGCCAGCAGCTTGGATCCACAGGGCAGCACCGGGGAGCTGTTTTTT. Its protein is CASSLDPQGSTGELFF. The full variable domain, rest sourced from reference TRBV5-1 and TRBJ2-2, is KAGVTQTPRYLIKTRGQQVTLSCSPISGHRSVSWYQQTPGQGLQFLFEYFSETQRNKGNFPGRFSGRQFSNSRSEMNVSTLELGDSALYLCASSLDPQGSTGELFFGEGSRLTVL.

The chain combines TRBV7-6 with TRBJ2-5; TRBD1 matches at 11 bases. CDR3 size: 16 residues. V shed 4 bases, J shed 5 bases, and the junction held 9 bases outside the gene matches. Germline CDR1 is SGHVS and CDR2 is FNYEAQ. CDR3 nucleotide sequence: TGTGCCAGCAGCTACCGCGAGGACAGGGGGCGGGAGACCCAGTACTTC. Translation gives CASSYREDRGRETQYF.